The 17 T cell receptor beta chains presented below share a single source sample, sequenced in a study of T cell repertoires in cytomegalovirus infection. TCRdb reprocessed the reads via MiXCR and lists one record per CDR3 protein. Of almost 500,000 distinct CDR3 sequences in the sample, approximately 11% were seen once. The sequenced sample was PBMCs. The source of these receptors is a human donor in good health (CMV status not recorded). Some clones in this sample may be carry-over from other donors' samples.

This clonotype appeared many times. This rearrangement joins TRBV28 to TRBJ1-5; D is unresolved. V lost 5 bases, J lost 11 bases, and 16 bases lay in between. The V gene's germline CDR1 is MDHEN and CDR2 SYDVKM. The CDR3 sequence is 13 residues long. CDR3 bases: TGTGCCAGCAGTCCTTTGAATCTTTGGGCCCAGCATTTT. It codes for CASSPLNLWAQHF.

This clonotype was observed many times. Germline and junction disagree at one end, which may indicate a read error. The gene calls are TRBV7-7 and TRBJ2-1, with 16 bases that match TRBD2. The CDR3 loop spans 17 amino acids. Per the germline V gene, CDR1 is SSHAT and CDR2 is FNYEAQ (reference sequence). The CDR3 nucleotides are TGTGCTAGCAGCGCTCTGGGGACTAGCGGGAGGGGCGGTGAGCAGTTCTTC. Translation: CASSALGTSGRGGEQFF.

This clonotype showed up many times. This chain joins TRBV7-3 and TRBJ2-3; no clear D. CDR1 and CDR2 from the germline V gene are SGHTA and FQGTGA. Trimming left V 2 bases short and J 4 bases short, with 7 bases between. The CDR3 extends over 13 amino acids. The CDR3 DNA reads TGTGCCAGCAGCTTAGGAGTCTCAGATACGCAGTATTTT. Its translation is CASSLGVSDTQYF.

This clonotype was counted many times. The chain couples TRBV6-5 to TRBJ1-4, with D possibly matching TRBD1 (6 bases). CDR3 length: 15 amino acids. Trimming pared 0 bases from V and 6 bases from J, leaving 11 bases between. Per germline, CDR1 MNHEY and CDR2 SVGAGI. CDR3 protein: CASSYSWDTDEKLFF. The CDR3 DNA is TGTGCCAGCAGTTACTCGTGGGACACTGATGAAAAACTGTTTTTT.

This clonotype occurred many times. The chain is built from TRBV6-5 and TRBJ2-2; 9 nucleotides agree with TRBD1. V shed 7 bases, J shed 5 bases, and the junction held 8 bases outside the gene matches. This CDR3 region has 15 residues. The germline V gene has CDR1 MNHEY and CDR2 SVGAGI. The CDR3 region has the DNA TGTGCCAGCACCGCGGGACAGGGAGGAACCGGGGAGCTGTTTTTT. Translated: CASTAGQGGTGELFF.

The chain carries TRBV20-1 and TRBJ1-1, with D tentatively TRBD1 (5 bases). Germline V CDR1 and CDR2: DFQATT, SNEGSKA (reference sequence). The V end lost 1 base, the J end lost 3 bases, and 15 bases lay between the germline ends. The CDR3 consists of 15 residues. Here the CDR3 DNA reads TGCAGTGCTAGAGGGGACGCCCTAGGACACACTGAAGCTTTCTTT. Encoded protein: CSARGDALGHTEAFF.

This clonotype was observed a handful of times. This chain uses TRBV5-1 with TRBJ2-7, with a possible D match to TRBD1 (6 bases). CDR1 SGHRS and CDR2 YFSETQ come from the germline V gene. V lost 0 bases and J lost 2, with 12 bases in between. CDR3 length: 15 residues. The CDR3 loop reads CASSLVRDRTYEQYF. CDR3 in DNA: TGCGCCAGCAGCTTGGTAAGAGACAGGACCTACGAGCAGTACTTC.

This clonotype was seen ten or more times. The V call is TRBV2, the J call TRBJ2-7; 10 bases are a match to TRBD1. The V and J ends lost 11 bases and 4 bases, in that order; junction bases with no gene match: 5. CDR1 SNHLY and CDR2 FYNNEI come from the germline V gene. The CDR3 has 12 residues. DNA of the CDR3: TGTGCCGGACAGGGGGGAGGATACGAGCAGTACTTC. It translates to CAGQGGGYEQYF.

The V and J genes are TRBV7-9 and TRBJ1-1; perhaps TRBD1 as D (6 bases). V shed 4 bases and J shed 4 bases, with 10 bases lying between them. This CDR3 region has 13 residues. Germline assignment: CDR1 SEHNR and CDR2 FQNEAQ (reference sequence). This CDR3 reads CASSSGQFTEAFF. CDR3 DNA sequence: TGTGCCAGCAGCTCGGGACAATTCACTGAAGCTTTCTTT.

This clonotype was detected many times. The V and J genes are TRBV24-1 and TRBJ1-1, with a possible D match to TRBD1 (6 bases). CDR1 and CDR2 (germline): KGHDR, SFDVKD. CDR3 length: 13 residues. Trimming cost V 8 bases and J 3 bases, with 12 bases left between them. The CDR3 DNA sequence: TGTGCCACCAAGGCAGGGGCTGACACTGAAGCTTTCTTT. It is translated as CATKAGADTEAFF.

The chain uses TRBV20-1 and TRBJ2-3; 7 nucleotides line up with TRBD2. The CDR3 consists of 15 residues. With V trimmed by 4 bases and J by 3 bases, 10 bases remained unmatched. Germline assignment: CDR1 DFQATT and CDR2 SNEGSKA (reference sequence). CDR3 coding DNA: TGCAGTGCTACACCTGTAGCGGGTTTGACAGATACGCAGTATTTT. Amino acids: CSATPVAGLTDTQYF.

This clonotype occurred many times. The chain has TRBV20-1 and TRBJ1-1, with D unresolved. This CDR3 is built from 15 residues. Per germline, CDR1 DFQATT and CDR2 SNEGSKA (reference sequence). V dropped 0 bases and J dropped 2 bases, with 13 bases sitting between them. The CDR3 DNA is TGCAGTGCTAGAGATCCCTCTGGCCGTAACACTGAAGCTTTCTTT. This translates into CSARDPSGRNTEAFF.

This clonotype was picked up many times. The rearrangement joins TRBV6-6 to TRBJ2-7, with a tentative D call TRBD2 (6 bases). V was cut by 9 bases and J by 0 bases, with 18 bases left in between. CDR3 length: 15 amino acids. Germline V gene data show CDR1 as MNHNY and CDR2 as SVGAGI (reference sequence). CDR3 DNA sequence: TGTGCCAGTATGATGGAGGGGAACCTCTCCTACGAGCAGTACTTC. As protein: CASMMEGNLSYEQYF.

Only a few counts were recorded for this clonotype. The chain links TRBV5-6 to TRBJ1-2; D unclear. The CDR3 consists of 14 residues. Germline V gene lookup returns CDR1 SGHDT and CDR2 YYEEEE. With 0 bases removed from V and 8 bases from J, the gap between germline ends came to 14 bases. The CDR3 region is CASSLVLTRGGYTF. In nucleotides, the CDR3 is TGTGCCAGCAGCTTGGTTCTCACCCGAGGGGGCTACACCTTC.

This clonotype was recorded at least ten times. The CDR3 DNA reads TGTGCCAGCAGCTTCGGGCGCGCCACAGATACGCAGTATTTT. This translates into CASSFGRATDTQYF. This rearrangement joins TRBV5-4 to TRBJ2-3, with no clear D. The length of the CDR3 is 14 residues. Germline V gene data show CDR1 as SGHNT and CDR2 as YYREEE (reference sequence). Trimming removed 2 bases at V and 2 bases at J, with 9 bases between.

This clonotype was seen ten or more times. The chain joins TRBV5-8 to TRBJ2-5; 12 bases line up with TRBD1. There are 17 residues in the CDR3. Losses at the gene ends were 3 bases for V and 3 bases for J; bases not matched to a gene: 9. CDR1 and CDR2 (germline): SGHTS, YDEGEE. DNA for the CDR3: TGTGCCAGCAGCTACCGGGACAGGGGGCTGGTTGAAGAGACCCAGTACTTC. This gives the protein CASSYRDRGLVEETQYF.

This clonotype was seen ten or more times. The chain links TRBV2 to TRBJ2-5; TRBD2 agrees at 7 bases. V lost 5 bases and J lost 5; bases outside the gene matches: 5. This CDR3 contains 13 residues. In germline, CDR1 is SNHLY, CDR2 FYNNEI. CDR3 in amino acids: CASSLLGRETQYF. The DNA of the CDR3 is TGTGCCAGCAGTCTCCTCGGGAGGGAGACCCAGTACTTC.